This T cell receptor (beta chain) was recovered during a study of cytomegalovirus exposure and HLA in healthy donors. The sample holds a few counts of this clone. As yet, its antigen is unknown. Other nucleotide sequences from this sample produce the same CDR3. Trimming stripped 0 bases from V and 3 bases from J, with 6 bases between. The germline CDR1 and CDR2 sequences are SGHRS and YFSETQ. This CDR3 contains 13 residues. Although they were nominally healthy when sampled, donors likely had unrecorded immune exposures. Study-level results: Owing to their indistinguishability, certain V segments, notably TRBV6-2 and TRBV6-3, were excluded. The authors confirmed in vitro that a few CMV-associated chains were specific for CMV antigens.

PCR employed 60 Vbeta and 13 Jbeta primers. Sequencing was performed with immunoSEQ multiplex PCR; in TCRdb, only in-frame clones are kept and a portion is missing. The table lists under 150,000 clones, 67% of them singletons, with over 6.5% in the top ten. Sample: PBMCs. The rearrangement joins TRBV5-1 to TRBJ1-1; the D gene is possibly TRBD1 (5 bases). This receptor was taken from a young man in good health and CMV-seropositive. CDR3 residues: CASSLVGDTEAFF. In nucleotides, the CDR3 is TGCGCCAGCAGCTTGGTAGGGGACACTGAAGCTTTCTTT.